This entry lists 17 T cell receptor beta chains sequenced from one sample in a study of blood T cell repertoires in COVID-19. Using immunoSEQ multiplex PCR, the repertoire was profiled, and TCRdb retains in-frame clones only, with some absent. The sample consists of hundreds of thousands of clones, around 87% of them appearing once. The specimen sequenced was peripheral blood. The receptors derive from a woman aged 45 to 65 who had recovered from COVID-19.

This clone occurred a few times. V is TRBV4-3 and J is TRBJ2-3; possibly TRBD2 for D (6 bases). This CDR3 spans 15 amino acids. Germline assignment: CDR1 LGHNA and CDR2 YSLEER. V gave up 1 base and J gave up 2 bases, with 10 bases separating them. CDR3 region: CASSQARDPTDTQYF. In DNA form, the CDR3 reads TGCGCCAGCAGCCAAGCGCGGGACCCCACAGATACGCAGTATTTT.

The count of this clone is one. CDR3 sequence reads: CAWRKIQGDEKLFF. The CDR3 DNA follows: TGTGCCTGGAGGAAGATCCAGGGGGATGAAAAACTGTTTTTT. The V and J genes are TRBV30 and TRBJ1-4; 7 bases map to TRBD1. V lost 3 bases, J lost 6 bases, and 7 bases stayed unmatched. The CDR3 runs to 14 residues. Germline V lookup: CDR1 GTSNPN, CDR2 SVGIG (reference sequence).

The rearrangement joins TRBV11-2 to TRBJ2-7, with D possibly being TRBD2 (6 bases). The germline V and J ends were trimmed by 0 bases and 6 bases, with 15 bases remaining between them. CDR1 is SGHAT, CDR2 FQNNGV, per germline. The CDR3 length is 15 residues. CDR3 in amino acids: CASSLEAGRAGEQYF. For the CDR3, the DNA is TGTGCCAGCAGCTTAGAGGCGGGGCGGGCGGGCGAGCAGTACTTC.

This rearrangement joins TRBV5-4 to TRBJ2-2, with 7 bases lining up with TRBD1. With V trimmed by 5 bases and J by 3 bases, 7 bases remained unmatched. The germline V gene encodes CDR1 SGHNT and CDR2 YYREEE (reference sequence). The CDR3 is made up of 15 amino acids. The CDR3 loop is CASSSRQGDTGELFF. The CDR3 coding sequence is TGTGCCAGCAGTTCGAGACAGGGTGACACCGGGGAGCTGTTTTTT.

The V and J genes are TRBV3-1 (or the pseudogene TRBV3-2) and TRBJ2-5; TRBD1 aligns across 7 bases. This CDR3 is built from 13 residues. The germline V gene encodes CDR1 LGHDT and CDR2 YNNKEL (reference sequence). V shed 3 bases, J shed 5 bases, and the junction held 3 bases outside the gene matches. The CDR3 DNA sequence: TGTGCCAGCAGCCATACAGGGGTCGAGACCCAGTACTTC. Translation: CASSHTGVETQYF.

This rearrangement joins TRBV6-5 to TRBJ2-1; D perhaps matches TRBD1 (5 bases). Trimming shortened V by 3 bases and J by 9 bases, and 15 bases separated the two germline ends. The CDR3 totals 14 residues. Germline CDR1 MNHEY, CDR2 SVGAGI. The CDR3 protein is CASSYSGRVSEQFF. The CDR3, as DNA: TGTGCCAGCAGTTATTCGGGCAGGGTCAGTGAGCAGTTCTTC.

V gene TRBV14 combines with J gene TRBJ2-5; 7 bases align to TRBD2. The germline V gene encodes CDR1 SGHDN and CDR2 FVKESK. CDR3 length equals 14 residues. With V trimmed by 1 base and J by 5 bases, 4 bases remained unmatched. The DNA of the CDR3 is TGTGCCAGCAGCCAAGGCCAGGGAGGGGAGACCCAGTACTTC. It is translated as CASSQGQGGETQYF.

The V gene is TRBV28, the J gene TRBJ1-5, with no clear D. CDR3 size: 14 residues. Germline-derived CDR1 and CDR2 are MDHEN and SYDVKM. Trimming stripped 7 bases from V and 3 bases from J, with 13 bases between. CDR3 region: CASIPGRHNQPQHF. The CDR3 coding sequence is TGTGCCAGCATTCCCGGCCGACACAATCAGCCCCAGCATTTT.

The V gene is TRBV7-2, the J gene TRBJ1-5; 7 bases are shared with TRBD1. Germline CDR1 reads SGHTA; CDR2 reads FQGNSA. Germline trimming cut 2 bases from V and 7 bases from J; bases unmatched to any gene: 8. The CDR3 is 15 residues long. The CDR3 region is CASSLKWGTAQPQHF. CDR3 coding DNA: TGTGCCAGCAGCTTAAAGTGGGGGACAGCGCAGCCCCAGCATTTT. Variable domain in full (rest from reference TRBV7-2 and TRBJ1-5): GAGVSQSPSNKVTEKGKDVELRCDPISGHTALYWYRQSLGQGLEFLIYFQGNSAPDKSGLPSDRFSAERTGGSVSTLTIQRTQQEDSAVYLCASSLKWGTAQPQHFGDGTRLSIL.

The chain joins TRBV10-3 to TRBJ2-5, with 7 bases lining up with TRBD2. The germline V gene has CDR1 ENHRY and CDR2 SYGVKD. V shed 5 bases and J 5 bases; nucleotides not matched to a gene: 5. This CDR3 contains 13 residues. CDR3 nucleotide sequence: TGTGCCATCAGTAGACTAGCCGGGGAGACCCAGTACTTC. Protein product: CAISRLAGETQYF.

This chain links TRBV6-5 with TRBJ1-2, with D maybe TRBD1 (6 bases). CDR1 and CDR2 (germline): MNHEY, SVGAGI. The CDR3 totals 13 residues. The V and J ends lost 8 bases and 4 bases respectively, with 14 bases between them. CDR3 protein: CASEEEGGYGYTF. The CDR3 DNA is TGTGCCAGCGAGGAGGAAGGGGGCTATGGCTACACCTTC.

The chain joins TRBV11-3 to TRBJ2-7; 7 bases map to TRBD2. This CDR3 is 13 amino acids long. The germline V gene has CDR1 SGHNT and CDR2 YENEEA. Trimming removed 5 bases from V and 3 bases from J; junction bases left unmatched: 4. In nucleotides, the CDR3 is TGTGCCAGCAGCGAGAGCGGGAACTACGAGCAGTACTTC. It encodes CASSESGNYEQYF.

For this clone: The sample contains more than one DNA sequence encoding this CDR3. The CDR3 DNA sequence: TGTGCCAGCAGCTCACGGACTAGCTCCTACGAGCAGTACTTC. It encodes CASSSRTSSYEQYF. The V gene is TRBV7-2, the J gene TRBJ2-7; TRBD2 matches 7 bases. Germline V CDR1 and CDR2: SGHTA, FQGNSA. V lost 4 bases, J lost 0 bases, and 3 bases stayed unmatched. CDR3 size: 14 residues.

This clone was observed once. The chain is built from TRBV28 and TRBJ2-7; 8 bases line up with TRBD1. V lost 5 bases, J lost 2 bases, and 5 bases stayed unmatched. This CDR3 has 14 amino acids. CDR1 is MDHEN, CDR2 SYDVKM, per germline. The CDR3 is CASSHRQGTYEQYF. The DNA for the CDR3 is TGTGCCAGCAGTCACAGACAGGGGACCTACGAGCAGTACTTC.

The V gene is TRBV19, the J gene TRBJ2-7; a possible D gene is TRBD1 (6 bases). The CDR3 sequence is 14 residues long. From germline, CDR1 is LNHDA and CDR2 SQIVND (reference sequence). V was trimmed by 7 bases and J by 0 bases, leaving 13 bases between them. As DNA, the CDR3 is TGTGCCAGTAATACAGGGCAGGACTCCTACGAGCAGTACTTC. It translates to CASNTGQDSYEQYF.

CDR3 amino acids: CASSSGTSGSYEQYF. The CDR3 DNA sequence: TGTGCCAGCAGCTCAGGGACTAGCGGGAGCTACGAGCAGTACTTC. V usage is TRBV7-6 and J usage is TRBJ2-7; TRBD2 matches 14 bases. With 4 bases clipped from V and 3 bases from J, the junction kept 2 bases outside the gene matches. Germline V gene lookup returns CDR1 SGHVS and CDR2 FNYEAQ. The CDR3 loop spans 15 amino acids.

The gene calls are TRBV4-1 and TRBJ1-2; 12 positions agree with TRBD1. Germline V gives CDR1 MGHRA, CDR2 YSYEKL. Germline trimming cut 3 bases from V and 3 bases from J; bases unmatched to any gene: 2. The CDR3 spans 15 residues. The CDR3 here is CASSQGQGADYGYTF. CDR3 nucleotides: TGCGCCAGCAGCCAGGGACAGGGGGCGGACTATGGCTACACCTTC.